A single sample gave rise to the 28 T cell receptor beta chains below, sequenced in a study of molecular identifiers for immune sequencing clone quantification. TCRdb re-called the PCR reads through MiXCR, storing one row per CDR3 protein. Of over 300,000 distinct CDR3 sequences in the sample, roughly a quarter are singletons; the top ten hold 0.7% to 0.95%. The sequencing sample was made of naive CD8+ T cells from blood, with Jurkat cell RNA spiked in. The subset here: FACS-sorted CD8+CD4-CCR7+CD45RA+ naive T cells. These receptor sequences come from a human donor in good health. Some libraries in this study had Jurkat cell RNA spiked in.

The chain combines TRBV27 with TRBJ1-3; D might be TRBD1 (6 bases). Trimming took 2 bases from V and 1 from J, leaving 12 bases between them. Germline lookup yields CDR1 MNHEY and CDR2 SMNVEV (reference sequence). The CDR3 contains 16 residues. CDR3 sequence reads: CASSLTSGVSGNTIYF. DNA of the CDR3: TGTGCCAGCAGTTTAACATCAGGGGTATCTGGAAACACCATATATTTT.

For this clonotype: One end of the junction is discordant with germline, which a read error may explain. The chain has TRBV18 and TRBJ1-1, with a tentative D call TRBD1 (5 bases). This CDR3 is built from 15 residues. Germline V CDR1 and CDR2: KGHSH, LQKENI. CDR3: CAGSPPTDMNTEAFF. Written as DNA, the CDR3 is TGTGCCGGCTCACCACCGACAGATATGAACACTGAAGCTTTCTTT.

A word on this clonotype: A clone one base away is much larger, so this may be a read error. The chain couples TRBV27 to TRBJ1-5, with unresolved D. The CDR3 runs to 14 residues. The germline gives CDR1 MNHEY, CDR2 SMNVEV (reference sequence). The CDR3 protein is CASSLYPLNRPQHF. For the CDR3, the DNA is TGTGCCAGCAGTTTATACCCGCTCAATCGGCCCCAGCATTTT.

The chain uses TRBV6-1 and TRBJ2-3, with 14 bases aligning to TRBD2. From germline, CDR1 is MNHNS and CDR2 SASEGT. The CDR3 contains 17 residues. With V trimmed by 0 bases and J by 5 bases, 4 bases remained unmatched. Here the CDR3 DNA reads TGTGCCAGCAGTGAAGCGAGGGGGACTAGCGGGAGAGATACGCAGTATTTT. This codes for CASSEARGTSGRDTQYF.

In this sample, this clonotype turned up many times. This sequence joins TRBV4-1 and TRBJ1-2; D may be TRBD1 (6 bases). Germline lookup yields CDR1 MGHRA and CDR2 YSYEKL. Trimming stripped 0 bases from V and 4 bases from J, with 12 bases between. The CDR3 has 15 residues. The CDR3 reads CASSQERTGIYGYTF. Written as DNA, the CDR3 is TGCGCCAGCAGCCAAGAACGTACAGGGATCTATGGCTACACCTTC.

This clonotype was picked up many times. This chain joins TRBV7-6 and TRBJ2-7, with TRBD1 identical over 9 bases. V dropped 5 bases and J dropped 4; count of bases not matched to a gene: 6. This CDR3 is 14 amino acids long. The germline CDR1 and CDR2 sequences are SGHVS and FNYEAQ. This CDR3 reads CASSLWDRDYEQYF. The CDR3, as DNA: TGTGCCAGCAGCCTCTGGGACAGGGATTACGAGCAGTACTTC.

The chain links TRBV7-9 to TRBJ2-2; D might be TRBD1 (6 bases). The V gene lost 6 bases and the J gene lost 4 bases, with 12 bases spanning the gap. The CDR3 covers 14 residues. Germline V CDR1 and CDR2: SEHNR, FQNEAQ (reference sequence). The CDR3: CASRPEGVTGELFF. CDR3 nucleotide sequence: TGTGCCAGCAGGCCTGAGGGGGTCACCGGGGAGCTGTTTTTT. The full variable domain, completed using reference TRBV7-9 and TRBJ2-2, is DTGVSQNPRHKITKRGQNVTFRCDPISEHNRLYWYRQTLGQGPEFLTYFQNEAQLEKSRLLSDRFSAERPKGSFSTLEIQRTEQGDSAMYLCASRPEGVTGELFFGEGSRLTVL.

Comment on this clonotype: One base away lies a much larger clone, so this may be a sequencing read error. The chain recombines TRBV6-5 with TRBJ2-1; D not resolved. The CDR3 runs to 15 residues. Trimming pared 5 bases from V and 8 bases from J, leaving 19 bases between. Germline loops: CDR1 MNHEY, CDR2 SVGAGI. The CDR3 DNA follows: TGTGCCAGCAGTAACTTTGGCTCCCCTGGGGATGAGCAGTTCTTC. Protein: CASSNFGSPGDEQFF.

Worth noting for this clonotype: This may be a read error: a much more frequent sequence differs by one nucleotide. The chain employs TRBV28 and TRBJ1-5, with D possibly matching TRBD1 (6 bases). V dropped 8 bases and J dropped 2 bases, with 22 bases sitting between them. Looked up from germline, CDR1 is MDHEN and CDR2 is SYDVKM. This CDR3 region has 17 residues. As DNA, the CDR3 is TGTGCCAGCCTCACAGGGTATCCGGCGAAGGGCAATCAGCCCCAGCATTTT. The encoded protein is CASLTGYPAKGNQPQHF.

The sample holds a few counts of this clonotype. The chain employs TRBV12-3 or TRBV12-4 and TRBJ2-5; 10 nucleotides line up with TRBD2. CDR3 length: 16 residues. The J segment lost 2 bases and the V segment lost 5 bases, leaving 8 bases of the junction unmatched. The CDR3 is CASSQAAGGPQETQYF. CDR3 sequence (DNA): TGTGCCAGCAGTCAAGCAGCGGGGGGGCCTCAAGAGACCCAGTACTTC.

The sample holds many counts of this clonotype. The chain couples TRBV7-9 to TRBJ2-7; D gene ambiguous. From germline, CDR1 is SEHNR and CDR2 FQNEAQ (reference sequence). CDR3 length equals 13 residues. V was pared by 4 bases and J by 1 base, with 8 bases between. As DNA, the CDR3 is TGTGCCAGCAGCTCGCAGGCATCCTACGAGCAGTACTTC. Protein sequence: CASSSQASYEQYF. Using reference TRBV7-9 and TRBJ2-7 for the parts outside the CDR3, the full variable domain is DTGVSQNPRHKITKRGQNVTFRCDPISEHNRLYWYRQTLGQGPEFLTYFQNEAQLEKSRLLSDRFSAERPKGSFSTLEIQRTEQGDSAMYLCASSSQASYEQYFGPGTRLTVT.

At least ten counts were recorded for this clonotype. This chain connects TRBV4-1 to TRBJ2-3, with a tentative D call TRBD2 (5 bases). This CDR3 comprises 14 residues. With 1 base removed from V and 0 bases from J, the gap between germline ends came to 5 bases. Germline CDR1 MGHRA, CDR2 YSYEKL. CDR3 DNA: TGCGCCAGCAGCCAAGGGACTAGCACAGATACGCAGTATTTT. Protein sequence: CASSQGTSTDTQYF.

This clonotype was observed a handful of times. The V call is TRBV7-6, the J call TRBJ2-7, with D hard to call. This CDR3 contains 13 residues. The V end lost 1 base, the J end lost 5 bases, and 9 bases lay between the germline ends. CDR1 and CDR2 (germline): SGHVS, FNYEAQ. DNA of the CDR3: TGTGCCAGCAGCTTAGTCCATCCCAACGAGCAGTACTTC. Translated: CASSLVHPNEQYF. The variable domain in full, with the rest retrieved from reference TRBV7-6 and TRBJ2-7, is GAGVSQSPRYKVTKRGQDVALRCDPISGHVSLYWYRQALGQGPEFLTYFNYEAQQDKSGLPNDRFSAERPEGSISTLTIQRTEQRDSAMYRCASSLVHPNEQYFGPGTRLTVT.

This clonotype has at least ten counts. V is TRBV20-1 and J is TRBJ1-6; possible D gene TRBD1, 6 bases. From germline, CDR1 is DFQATT and CDR2 SNEGSKA (reference sequence). The CDR3 consists of 15 residues. The germline V and J ends were trimmed by 6 bases and 3 bases, with 15 bases remaining between them. The CDR3 loop is CSAPETGNYNSPLHF. DNA for the CDR3: TGCAGTGCCCCCGAGACAGGCAACTATAATTCACCCCTCCACTTT.

As regards this clonotype: A single base separates this from a much larger clone, so it may be a read error. The chain uses TRBV6-2 or TRBV6-3 and TRBJ2-7; 7 bases line up with TRBD2. The CDR3 covers 14 residues. The V and J ends lost 0 bases and 8 bases, in that order; junction bases with no gene match: 7. Germline assignment: CDR1 MNHEY and CDR2 SVGEGT. CDR3 sequence: CASSYSTGGNKQYF. DNA of the CDR3: TGTGCCAGCAGTTACTCGACGGGGGGAAACAAGCAGTACTTC.

The chain joins TRBV27 to TRBJ2-3; 13 bases map to TRBD2. Germline V lookup: CDR1 MNHEY, CDR2 SMNVEV (reference sequence). The V segment lost 3 bases and the J segment 2 bases; nucleotides outside the gene matches: 2. The CDR3 sequence is 16 residues long. CDR3 bases: TGTGCCAGCAGTTTCGGGACTAGCGGGGCCACAGATACGCAGTATTTT. This translates into CASSFGTSGATDTQYF.

The chain recombines TRBV6-6 with TRBJ2-1; 9 positions agree with TRBD1. CDR3 length: 16 amino acids. Trimming removed 2 bases from V and 8 bases from J; junction bases left unmatched: 10. The germline V gene encodes CDR1 MNHNY and CDR2 SVGAGI (reference sequence). Here the CDR3 DNA reads TGTGCCAGCAGTTACCCCCCCGGACAGGGGATCCATGAGCAGTTCTTC. Amino acid sequence: CASSYPPGQGIHEQFF.

The table lists this clonotype with a few counts. The rearrangement joins TRBV7-3 to TRBJ2-7; possibly TRBD2 for D (7 bases). V gave up 5 bases and J gave up 7 bases, with 18 bases separating them. This CDR3 region has 14 residues. Germline lookup yields CDR1 SGHTA and CDR2 FQGTGA. The CDR3 region is CASSPTGGPGEQYF. The CDR3 coding sequence is TGTGCCAGCAGCCCCACGGGGGGCCCGGGGGAGCAGTACTTC.

This clonotype turned up a few times. V is TRBV29-1 and J is TRBJ1-2, with D unresolved. The germline CDR1 and CDR2 sequences are SQVTM and ANQGSEA. V lost 0 bases and J 5 bases, leaving 25 bases between the germline ends. The CDR3 totals 18 residues. CDR3 coding DNA: TGCAGCGTTGAAGATTGGTATAAGGGTCCCGGGGATGGGTATGGCTACACCTTC. Translating it yields CSVEDWYKGPGDGYGYTF.

Only a few counts were recorded for this clonotype. V is TRBV3-1 and J is TRBJ2-5; 13 bases match TRBD2. Trimming cost V 5 bases and J 3 bases; bases outside gene matches: 6. The CDR3 totals 16 residues. Germline V gene data show CDR1 as LGHDT and CDR2 as YNNKEL (reference sequence). This CDR3 is CASSSPGLAGKETQYF. The DNA for the CDR3 is TGTGCCAGCAGCTCACCGGGACTAGCGGGAAAAGAGACCCAGTACTTC.

This clonotype has just a few counts. The chain uses TRBV6-2 or TRBV6-3 and TRBJ2-1; D uncertain. The length of the CDR3 is 14 residues. V gave up 7 bases and J gave up 4 bases, with 14 bases separating them. Per the germline V gene, CDR1 is MNHEY and CDR2 is SVGEGT. DNA of the CDR3: TGTGCCAGCAATGAAGAAGGGCCATACAATGAGCAGTTCTTC. Amino acid sequence: CASNEEGPYNEQFF.

About this clonotype: This sequence may be a read error, since a much larger clone differs from it by one base. The chain uses TRBV30 and TRBJ1-1; no definite D call. CDR1 and CDR2 (germline): GTSNPN, SVGIG (reference sequence). The CDR3 totals 12 residues. The CDR3 DNA reads TGTGCCTGGAGTGTCTCAAGGACTGACGCTTTCTTT. Protein product: CAWSVSRTDAFF.

The rearrangement links TRBV27 to TRBJ2-5; weak D call: TRBD1 (5 bases). The germline CDR1 and CDR2 sequences are MNHEY and SMNVEV (reference sequence). Trimming took off 5 bases at V and 4 bases at J, with 20 bases between the two ends. This CDR3 is 16 amino acids long. CDR3 DNA: TGTGCCAGCAGTCCGCTCGGACAAGGACCGCGAGAGACCCAGTACTTC. It encodes CASSPLGQGPRETQYF.

Many counts were recorded for this clonotype. The chain joins TRBV7-9 to TRBJ1-3, with D unresolved. CDR3 length: 17 residues. Trimming left V 2 bases short and J 0 bases short, with 14 bases between. Germline V gene sequence: CDR1 SEHNR, CDR2 FQNEAQ (reference sequence). Here the CDR3 reads CASSLIARLNSGNTIYF. The CDR3, as DNA: TGTGCCAGCAGCTTAATCGCCCGCCTCAACTCTGGAAACACCATATATTTT. Complete variable domain (other parts from reference TRBV7-9 and TRBJ1-3): DTGVSQNPRHKITKRGQNVTFRCDPISEHNRLYWYRQTLGQGPEFLTYFQNEAQLEKSRLLSDRFSAERPKGSFSTLEIQRTEQGDSAMYLCASSLIARLNSGNTIYFGEGSWLTVV.

This clonotype was picked up many times. The chain carries TRBV5-1 and TRBJ1-1, with D uncertain. CDR1 is SGHRS and CDR2 is YFSETQ in the germline V gene. CDR3 length: 12 amino acids. The V end lost 6 bases, the J end lost 1 base, and 7 bases lay between the germline ends. CDR3 in DNA: TGCGCCAGCAACGGGCAGAACACTGAAGCTTTCTTT. Translation gives CASNGQNTEAFF.

The V and J genes are TRBV27 and TRBJ2-3, with 14 bases aligning to TRBD2. V was pared by 2 bases and J by 3 bases, with 4 bases of the junction left unmatched. The CDR3 consists of 17 residues. Germline V CDR1 and CDR2: MNHEY, SMNVEV (reference sequence). CDR3 sequence: CASSLGTSGSKTDTQYF. The CDR3 DNA sequence: TGTGCCAGCAGTTTAGGGACTAGCGGGAGCAAAACAGATACGCAGTATTTT.

About this clonotype: Possible read error: a much larger clone is one base away. As DNA, the CDR3 is TGTGCCAGCAGTTTATTCAGGTACATGAACACTGAAGCTTCCTTT. Translation gives CASSLFRYMNTEASF. The chain carries TRBV28 and TRBJ1-1; D gene uncertain. The CDR3 runs to 15 residues. CDR1 and CDR2 from the germline V gene are MDHEN and SYDVKM.

This clonotype was seen many times. V is TRBV5-1 and J is TRBJ1-2, with unresolved D. The V end lost 3 bases, the J end lost 8 bases, and 14 bases lay between the germline ends. Per the germline V gene, CDR1 is SGHRS and CDR2 is YFSETQ. The CDR3 has 13 amino acids. The CDR3 nucleotides are TGCGCCAGCAGCTCCGGCAGCGGCTACGGCTACACCTTC. This gives the protein CASSSGSGYGYTF.